The clone carrying this T cell receptor beta chain was counted at least ten times. The source of the PBMCs was approximately 9.5 ml of fresh peripheral blood. The data belong to a study of T cells in Graves' hyperthyroidism and ophthalmopathy. V dropped 5 bases and J dropped 5; count of bases not matched to a gene: 4. The CDR3 is 12 residues long. CDR1 is SGHRS, CDR2 YFSETQ, per germline. What was amplified from RNA transcripts were TCR beta CDR3 regions. The HTBI primer set was used in a first-round RT-PCR of the TCR CDR3. Each CDR3 protein is one row after TCRdb ran MiXCR on the multiplex PCR reads. Here the sample spans a few hundred thousand distinct CDR3 sequences, around 16% being singletons.

This receptor was identified in a woman aged 45-65 years with Graves' hyperthyroidism. This rearrangement joins TRBV5-1 to TRBJ2-7, with 7 positions matching TRBD2. The specimen sequenced was blood. This chain's CDR3 is CASRRLADEQYF. CDR3 coding DNA: TGCGCCAGCAGACGACTAGCAGACGAGCAGTACTTC.